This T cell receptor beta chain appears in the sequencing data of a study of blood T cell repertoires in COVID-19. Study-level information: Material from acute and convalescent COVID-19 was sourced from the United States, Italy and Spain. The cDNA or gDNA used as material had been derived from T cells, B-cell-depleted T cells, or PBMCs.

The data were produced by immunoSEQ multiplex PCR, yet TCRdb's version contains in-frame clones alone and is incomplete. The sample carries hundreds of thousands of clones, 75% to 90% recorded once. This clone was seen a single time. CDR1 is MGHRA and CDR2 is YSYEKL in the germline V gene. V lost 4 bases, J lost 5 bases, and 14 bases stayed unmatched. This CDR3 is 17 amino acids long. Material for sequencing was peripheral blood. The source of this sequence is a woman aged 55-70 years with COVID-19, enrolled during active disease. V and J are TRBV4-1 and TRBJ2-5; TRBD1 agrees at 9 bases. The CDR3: CASSPFKGDRVLETQYF. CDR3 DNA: TGCGCCAGCAGCCCTTTTAAGGGGGACAGGGTGTTGGAGACCCAGTACTTC.